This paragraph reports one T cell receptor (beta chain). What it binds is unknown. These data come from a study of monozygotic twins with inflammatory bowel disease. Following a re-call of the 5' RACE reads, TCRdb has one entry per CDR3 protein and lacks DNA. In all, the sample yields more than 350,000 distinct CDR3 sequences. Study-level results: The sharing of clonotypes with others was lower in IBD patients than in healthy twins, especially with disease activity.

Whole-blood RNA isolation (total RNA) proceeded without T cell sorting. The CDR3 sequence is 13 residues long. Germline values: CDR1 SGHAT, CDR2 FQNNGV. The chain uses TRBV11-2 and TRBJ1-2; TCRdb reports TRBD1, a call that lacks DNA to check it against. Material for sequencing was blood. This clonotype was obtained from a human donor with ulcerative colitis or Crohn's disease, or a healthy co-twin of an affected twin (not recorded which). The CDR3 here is CASSSYRVEGYTF.